Below, one TCR beta chain is given with its context. No antigen is known for it. These data belong to a study of regulatory T cells in long-lasting Graves disease. Study-wide findings and caveats: When disease was persistent, TRBV28, TRBJ1-2 and TRBJ2-5 were the favored segments.

The CDR3 extends over 12 amino acids. Germline trimming cut 5 bases from V and 6 bases from J; bases unmatched to any gene: 4. CDR1 is SQVTM and CDR2 is ANQGSEA in the germline V gene. Arm-PCR of CDR3 regions with iRepertoire HTBI primers generated TCR beta libraries. Using its own MiXCR run on the multiplex PCR reads, TCRdb lists one record per CDR3 protein. The sample has hundreds of thousands of distinct CDR3 sequences, 13% seen once. Time point denoted: newly diagnosed GD, antithyroid drugs for less than 3 months. PBMC-extracted RNA yielded the TCR library. These data are also associated with another study on T cells in Graves' hyperthyroidism and ophthalmopathy.

This receptor was obtained from a man aged 25 to 40 with Graves disease. The rearrangement uses TRBV29-1 and TRBJ2-3, with 8 bases aligning to TRBD2. The specimen was peripheral blood mononuclear cells (PBMCs), collected at new diagnosis, from a patient treated with antithyroid drugs. CDR3 region: CSVQRGWDTQYF. As DNA, the CDR3 is TGCAGCGTTCAGCGGGGGTGGGATACGCAGTATTTT.